One and the same sample provided the 27 T cell receptor beta chains below, sequenced in a study of blood T cell repertoires in COVID-19. The table came from immunoSEQ multiplex PCR; TCRdb's copy has only in-frame clones and leaves some out. The repertoire has some 120,000 clones, 74% of them found once; the top ten carry about 6%. Specimen: peripheral blood. All receptors come from a man at least 80 years old with COVID-19, enrolled during active disease.

The chain carries TRBV7-6 and TRBJ2-1; 8 bases are a match to TRBD2. The junction had 19 bases not matched to a gene; V was cut back by 5 bases and J by 4 bases. This CDR3 has 19 residues. Germline V gene lookup returns CDR1 SGHVS and CDR2 FNYEAQ. The CDR3 is CASSPIRGRQPVAYNEQFF. For the CDR3, the DNA is TGTGCCAGCAGCCCAATACGCGGGAGGCAGCCCGTCGCGTACAATGAGCAGTTCTTC.

The chain employs TRBV7-9 and TRBJ1-2, with a tentative D call TRBD1 (6 bases). In germline, CDR1 is SEHNR, CDR2 FQNEAQ (reference sequence). This CDR3 has 14 amino acids. Trimming removed 6 bases at V and 7 bases at J, with 18 bases between. The CDR3 is CASSTEGVGSGYTF. The CDR3 DNA sequence: TGTGCCAGCAGTACCGAGGGGGTAGGGAGTGGCTACACCTTC.

The chain is built from TRBV18 and TRBJ1-3; D remains unclear. Trimming removed 2 bases from V and 0 bases from J, with 11 bases in between. Germline V lookup: CDR1 KGHSH, CDR2 LQKENI. This CDR3 has 16 amino acids. The CDR3 sequence: CASSPSDSGSGNTIYF. In DNA, the CDR3 is TGTGCCAGCTCACCATCCGATTCGGGCTCTGGAAACACCATATATTTT.

The chain recombines TRBV9 with TRBJ2-5, with D possibly matching TRBD1 (5 bases). The V end lost 4 bases, the J end lost 5 bases, and 18 bases lay between the germline ends. This CDR3 has 15 residues. Germline V lookup: CDR1 SGDLS, CDR2 YYNGEE. CDR3 region: CASSSSPRVGETQYF. The CDR3 DNA follows: TGTGCCAGCAGCTCAAGCCCCAGGGTGGGGGAGACCCAGTACTTC.

This sequence joins TRBV5-1 and TRBJ2-3; D is possibly TRBD2 (5 bases). Germline CDR1 SGHRS, CDR2 YFSETQ. The CDR3 is 17 residues long. V was shortened by 0 bases and J by 1 base, with 15 bases between the two germline ends. The CDR3 DNA is TGCGCCAGCAGCTTGGCTCCCATAGCGCTGGGCACAGATACGCAGTATTTT. Translated, it gives CASSLAPIALGTDTQYF.

The chain carries TRBV28 and TRBJ2-5; D is perhaps TRBD2 (6 bases). CDR1 MDHEN and CDR2 SYDVKM come from the germline V gene. V was trimmed by 9 bases and J by 1 base, leaving 21 bases between them. The CDR3 has 16 residues. The CDR3 DNA is TGTGCCAGTTCCCCTGCCCGGTTGGGGGGCCAAGAGACCCAGTACTTC. It codes for CASSPARLGGQETQYF.

This chain connects TRBV9 to TRBJ2-7; 7 positions agree with TRBD1. With V trimmed by 4 bases and J by 3 bases, 4 bases remained unmatched. CDR3 length: 13 residues. Germline V gene lookup returns CDR1 SGDLS and CDR2 YYNGEE. For the CDR3, the DNA is TGTGCCAGCAGCCGGGACAGCGACTACGAGCAGTACTTC. Translation gives CASSRDSDYEQYF.

The rearrangement links TRBV28 to TRBJ1-1; D is undetermined. CDR3 length: 13 residues. The germline V gene encodes CDR1 MDHEN and CDR2 SYDVKM. Between the trimmed V and J ends, which lost 2 bases and 4 bases, there was a span of 8 bases. The CDR3 protein is CASSLVELTEAFF. CDR3 DNA sequence: TGTGCCAGCAGTTTAGTAGAACTCACTGAAGCTTTCTTT.

This rearrangement joins TRBV2 to TRBJ2-1; D may be TRBD2 (6 bases). The V and J ends lost 8 bases and 6 bases respectively, with 23 bases between them. The CDR3 is 16 residues long. From germline, CDR1 is SNHLY and CDR2 FYNNEI. The CDR3 region is CASGGDSRVGVNEQFF. The CDR3 DNA reads TGTGCCAGCGGCGGGGACTCCCGGGTCGGGGTCAATGAGCAGTTCTTC.

The rearrangement uses TRBV19 and TRBJ1-6; the D gene is possibly TRBD1 (5 bases). V was cut by 3 bases and J by 8 bases, with 14 bases left in between. The germline gives CDR1 LNHDA, CDR2 SQIVND (reference sequence). This CDR3 has 15 amino acids. This CDR3 is CASSIDGREYSPLHF. The CDR3 DNA is TGTGCCAGTAGTATTGACGGCAGGGAATATTCACCCCTCCACTTT.

The chain employs TRBV7-2 and TRBJ2-5; 7 nucleotides match TRBD2. The V gene end was trimmed by 3 bases and the J gene end by 2 bases; junction bases not matched to a gene: 12. The CDR3 covers 17 residues. CDR1 and CDR2 (germline): SGHTA, FQGNSA. The CDR3 is CASSLSPQREEQETQYF. The DNA of the CDR3 is TGTGCCAGCAGCTTGTCACCCCAGCGGGAAGAACAAGAGACCCAGTACTTC.

The V gene is TRBV7-9, the J gene TRBJ1-2; weak D call: TRBD1 (5 bases). CDR1 is SEHNR, CDR2 FQNEAQ, per germline (reference sequence). The V and J ends lost 7 bases and 0 bases respectively, with 12 bases between them. CDR3 size: 14 residues. CDR3 sequence (DNA): TGTGCCAGCACCGGGTGGGGGGCTAACTATGGCTACACCTTC. The encoded protein is CASTGWGANYGYTF.

V and J are TRBV4-2 and TRBJ1-2; D remains unclear. The CDR3 runs to 15 residues. Germline CDR1 and CDR2: LGHNA and YNFKEQ. V was trimmed by 0 bases and J by 0 bases, leaving 8 bases between them. The CDR3 nucleotides read TGTGCCAGCAGCCAAGACTCCGGGGCTAACTATGGCTACACCTTC. It codes for CASSQDSGANYGYTF.

CDR3 bases: TGTGCCAGCAGTTCCTGGGGCGGGGGAGGGACTGAAGCTTTCTTT. As protein: CASSSWGGGGTEAFF. The chain links TRBV27 to TRBJ1-1; possibly TRBD1 for D (5 bases). Germline CDR1 reads MNHEY; CDR2 reads SMNVEV (reference sequence). Trimming shortened V by 4 bases and J by 5 bases, and 17 bases separated the two germline ends. The CDR3 loop spans 15 amino acids.

This chain links TRBV7-6 with TRBJ2-5, with D possibly matching TRBD1 (5 bases). Germline V gene lookup returns CDR1 SGHVS and CDR2 FNYEAQ. This CDR3 contains 16 residues. V was cut by 0 bases and J by 0 bases, with 11 bases left in between. CDR3 sequence reads: CASSLASPGYQETQYF. The CDR3 bases are TGTGCCAGCAGCTTAGCGAGCCCAGGGTACCAAGAGACCCAGTACTTC. Complete variable domain (other parts from reference TRBV7-6 and TRBJ2-5): GAGVSQSPRYKVTKRGQDVALRCDPISGHVSLYWYRQALGQGPEFLTYFNYEAQQDKSGLPNDRFSAERPEGSISTLTIQRTEQRDSAMYRCASSLASPGYQETQYFGPGTRLLVL.

V gene TRBV5-6 combines with J gene TRBJ2-3; possible D gene TRBD2, 6 bases. Germline loops: CDR1 SGHDT, CDR2 YYEEEE. Trimming removed 0 bases at V and 2 bases at J, with 10 bases between. The CDR3 contains 15 residues. Written as DNA, the CDR3 is TGTGCCAGCAGCTTGGGTGGGACTTTCACAGATACGCAGTATTTT. The encoded protein is CASSLGGTFTDTQYF.

This clone appeared a few times. The gene calls are TRBV9 and TRBJ2-3; TRBD2 aligns across 15 bases. Germline V lookup: CDR1 SGDLS, CDR2 YYNGEE. V lost 2 bases and J lost 0; bases outside the gene matches: 7. This CDR3 comprises 19 residues. The CDR3 protein is CASSVLGLAGGSSTDTQYF. The CDR3 nucleotides are TGTGCCAGCAGCGTCCTGGGACTAGCGGGAGGTAGTAGCACAGATACGCAGTATTTT.

The chain uses TRBV7-9 and TRBJ1-1; 11 positions agree with TRBD1. Per germline, CDR1 SEHNR and CDR2 FQNEAQ (reference sequence). J gave up 14 bases and V 2 bases, and 10 bases lay outside the gene matches. This CDR3 has 14 amino acids. This CDR3 is CASSLMGQGGPSFF. CDR3 nucleotides: TGTGCCAGCAGCTTAATGGGACAGGGGGGCCCGTCGTTCTTT. The whole variable domain, remainder taken from reference TRBV7-9 and TRBJ1-1, is DTGVSQNPRHKITKRGQNVTFRCDPISEHNRLYWYRQTLGQGPEFLTYFQNEAQLEKSRLLSDRFSAERPKGSFSTLEIQRTEQGDSAMYLCASSLMGQGGPSFFGQGTRLTVV.

J is TRBJ2-1 and V is TRBV5-1; 8 bases align to TRBD2. V lost 1 base, J lost 9 bases, and 9 bases stayed unmatched. The length of the CDR3 is 15 residues. From germline, CDR1 is SGHRS and CDR2 YFSETQ. The CDR3 nucleotides are TGCGCCAGCAGCTTGCGGGGACTAGGGGGTTTTGAGCAGTTCTTC. It is translated as CASSLRGLGGFEQFF.

The genes are TRBV2 and TRBJ1-1; D uncertain. CDR1 SNHLY and CDR2 FYNNEI come from the germline V gene. Trimming stripped 5 bases from V and 3 bases from J, with 13 bases between. The length of the CDR3 is 14 residues. The CDR3 nucleotides are TGTGCCAGCAGTCGGCCCCACGGAGACACTGAAGCTTTCTTT. This translates into CASSRPHGDTEAFF. Complete variable domain (other parts from reference TRBV2 and TRBJ1-1): EPEVTQTPSHQVTQMGQEVILRCVPISNHLYFYWYRQILGQKVEFLVSFYNNEISEKSEIFDDQFSVERPDGSNFTLKIRSTKLEDSAMYFCASSRPHGDTEAFFGQGTRLTVV.

V and J are TRBV19 and TRBJ2-7, with 7 bases that match TRBD2. V was clipped by 5 bases and J by 3 bases; unmatched bases: 4. The CDR3 is made up of 13 amino acids. Germline CDR1 reads LNHDA; CDR2 reads SQIVND (reference sequence). The CDR3 reads CASSSASGYEQYF. The CDR3 DNA follows: TGTGCCAGTAGTTCCGCTAGCGGCTACGAGCAGTACTTC.

Turning to this clone: Other DNA variants within this sample encode the same CDR3. This rearrangement joins TRBV2 to TRBJ2-3; D uncertain. Trimming pared 6 bases from V and 2 bases from J, leaving 3 bases between. Germline V lookup: CDR1 SNHLY, CDR2 FYNNEI. The CDR3 has 11 amino acids. The CDR3, as DNA: TGTGCCAGCAGCTACACAGATACGCAGTATTTT. Its translation: CASSYTDTQYF.

The chain uses TRBV4-3 and TRBJ1-4, with a possible D match to TRBD1 (6 bases). V lost 4 bases and J lost 5, with 14 bases in between. Germline assignment: CDR1 LGHNA and CDR2 YSLEER. The length of the CDR3 is 15 residues. The CDR3 DNA reads TGCGCCAGCAGCCCCGACGGCAGGGGAAATGAAAAACTGTTTTTT. Translating gives CASSPDGRGNEKLFF.

This clone appeared a few times. The chain uses TRBV18 and TRBJ2-5; perhaps TRBD2 as D (6 bases). This CDR3 is built from 13 residues. Germline V gene sequence: CDR1 KGHSH, CDR2 LQKENI. Trimming removed 5 bases from V and 3 bases from J, with 10 bases in between. The CDR3 is CASSRWEEETQYF. CDR3 in DNA: TGTGCCAGCTCAAGGTGGGAGGAAGAGACCCAGTACTTC.

This chain uses TRBV5-1 with TRBJ1-4, with 7 bases identical to TRBD1. The CDR3 length is 16 residues. V dropped 0 bases and J dropped 8; count of bases not matched to a gene: 10. The germline V gene has CDR1 SGHRS and CDR2 YFSETQ. The CDR3 DNA reads as TGCGCCAGCAGCTTGGCCTCAAGACAGGGCGGCGAAAAACTGTTTTTT. This codes for CASSLASRQGGEKLFF. The whole variable domain, remainder taken from reference TRBV5-1 and TRBJ1-4, is KAGVTQTPRYLIKTRGQQVTLSCSPISGHRSVSWYQQTPGQGLQFLFEYFSETQRNKGNFPGRFSGRQFSNSRSEMNVSTLELGDSALYLCASSLASRQGGEKLFFGSGTQLSVL.

V and J are TRBV14 and TRBJ2-1; 11 nucleotides line up with TRBD2. The CDR3 has 16 amino acids. Germline V lookup: CDR1 SGHDN, CDR2 FVKESK. V lost 3 bases, J lost 5 bases, and 6 bases stayed unmatched. CDR3 in amino acids: CASSHLSGRVDNEQFF. Written as DNA, the CDR3 is TGTGCCAGCAGCCACCTTAGCGGGAGGGTAGACAATGAGCAGTTCTTC.

CDR3 residues: CATSSGGGGVGYTF. The CDR3 DNA reads as TGTGCCACCAGCAGCGGGGGTGGCGGGGTAGGCTACACCTTC. The genes are TRBV15 and TRBJ1-2; weak D call: TRBD1 (5 bases). CDR3 length equals 14 residues. Germline V lookup: CDR1 LNHNV, CDR2 YYDKDF (reference sequence). Trimming stripped 3 bases from V and 8 bases from J, with 16 bases between.